The clone carrying this T cell receptor (beta chain) showed up just a few times. Its specificity is unknown. Germline values: CDR1 KGHSH, CDR2 LQKENI. V dropped 5 bases and J dropped 2 bases, with 18 bases sitting between them. The length of the CDR3 is 16 residues. This sample was included in a study of T cells in Graves' hyperthyroidism and ophthalmopathy. Amplification of TCR beta CDR3 regions used RNA as the template. First-round RT-PCR targeting the TCR CDR3 was performed with the HTBI primer set. TCRdb reprocessed the multiplex PCR reads via MiXCR and lists one record per CDR3 protein. The sample yields 330,000 or so distinct CDR3 sequences, around a sixth seen once. The PBMCs were taken from approximately 9.7 ml of fresh peripheral blood. Study-wide points: Ophthalmopathy got predicted by the model a median about 6.5 months before its onset.

Sequencing was done on a sample of blood. The V call is TRBV18, the J call TRBJ2-5, with D maybe TRBD2 (6 bases). The receptor's source is a woman in her forties with Graves' ophthalmopathy. CDR3 in amino acids: CASSADNGGSQETQYF. CDR3 nucleotides: TGTGCCAGCTCAGCGGACAACGGGGGATCACAAGAGACCCAGTACTTC. Looking up the rest from reference TRBV18 and TRBJ2-5 gives the full variable domain: NAGVMQNPRHLVRRRGQEARLRCSPMKGHSHVYWYRQLPEEGLKFMVYLQKENIIDESGMPKERFSAEFPKEGPSILRIQQVVRGDSAAYFCASSADNGGSQETQYFGPGTRLLVL.